What follows are 2 T cell receptor beta chains derived from one specimen sequenced in a study of control samples from healthy donors and cancer patients. The assay was immunoSEQ multiplex PCR, and TCRdb's table has in-frame clones only and misses some. In the table there are 100,000 or so clones, 70% to 90% of which are singletons. The sample was blood. These receptors were obtained from a woman aged 45-60 years in good health.

The sample holds one count of this clone. CDR3 sequence reads: CASSYRDSPTYEQYF. The CDR3 DNA reads as TGCGCCAGCAGCTACAGGGACAGTCCTACCTACGAGCAGTACTTC. This chain joins TRBV5-1 and TRBJ2-7; 7 nucleotides match TRBD1. CDR1 is SGHRS and CDR2 is YFSETQ in the germline V gene. The CDR3 spans 15 residues. The J segment lost 2 bases and the V segment lost 3 bases, leaving 8 bases of the junction unmatched.

Turning to this clone: Other DNA sequences of this sample code for an identical CDR3. The chain couples TRBV11-3 to TRBJ2-5; D is undetermined. V lost 2 bases and J 5 bases, leaving 3 bases between the germline ends. Looked up from germline, CDR1 is SGHNT and CDR2 is YENEEA. The CDR3 extends over 11 amino acids. The CDR3 DNA reads as TGTGCCAGCAGCTTACAGGAGACCCAGTACTTC. It yields the protein CASSLQETQYF.